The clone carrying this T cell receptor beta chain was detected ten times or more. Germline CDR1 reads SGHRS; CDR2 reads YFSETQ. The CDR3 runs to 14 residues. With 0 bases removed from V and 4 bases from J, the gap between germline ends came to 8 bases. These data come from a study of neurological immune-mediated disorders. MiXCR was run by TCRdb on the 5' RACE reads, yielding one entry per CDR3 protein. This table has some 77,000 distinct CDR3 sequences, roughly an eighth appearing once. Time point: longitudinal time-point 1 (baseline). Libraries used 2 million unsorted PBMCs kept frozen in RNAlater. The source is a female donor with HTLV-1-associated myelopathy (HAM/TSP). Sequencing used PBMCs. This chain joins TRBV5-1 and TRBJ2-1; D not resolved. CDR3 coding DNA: TGCGCCAGCAGCTTGGGTATAGTTTACAATGAGCAGTTCTTC. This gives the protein CASSLGIVYNEQFF.